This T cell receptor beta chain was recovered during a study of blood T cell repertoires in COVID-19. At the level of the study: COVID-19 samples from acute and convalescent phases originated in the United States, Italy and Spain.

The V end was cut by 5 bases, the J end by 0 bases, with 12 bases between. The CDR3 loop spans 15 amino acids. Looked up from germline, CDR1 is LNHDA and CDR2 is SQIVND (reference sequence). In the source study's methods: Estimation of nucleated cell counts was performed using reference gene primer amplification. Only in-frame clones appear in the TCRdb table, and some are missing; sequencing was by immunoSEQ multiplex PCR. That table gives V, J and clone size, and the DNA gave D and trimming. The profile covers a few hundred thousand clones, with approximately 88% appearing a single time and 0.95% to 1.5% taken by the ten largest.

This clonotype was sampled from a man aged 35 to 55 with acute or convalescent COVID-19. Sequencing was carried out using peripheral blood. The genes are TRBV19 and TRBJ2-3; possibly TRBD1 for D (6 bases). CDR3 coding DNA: TGTGCCAGTAGTGTCCAGGGGTCTAGCACAGATACGCAGTATTTT. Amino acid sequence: CASSVQGSSTDTQYF.